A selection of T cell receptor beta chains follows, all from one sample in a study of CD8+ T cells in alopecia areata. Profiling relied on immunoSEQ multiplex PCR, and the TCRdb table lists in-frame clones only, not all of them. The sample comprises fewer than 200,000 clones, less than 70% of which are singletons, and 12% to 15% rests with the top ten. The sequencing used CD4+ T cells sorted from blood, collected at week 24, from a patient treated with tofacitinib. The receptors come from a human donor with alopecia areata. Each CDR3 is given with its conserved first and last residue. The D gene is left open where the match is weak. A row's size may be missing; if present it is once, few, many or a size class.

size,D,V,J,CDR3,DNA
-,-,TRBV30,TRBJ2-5,CAWSTGTYHGTQYF,TGTGCCTGGAGTACCGGGACGTACCATGGGACCCAGTACTTC
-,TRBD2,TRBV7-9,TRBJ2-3,CASSRIAGTSTDTQYF,TGTGCCAGCAGCCGAATAGCGGGGACCTCCACAGATACGCAGTATTTT
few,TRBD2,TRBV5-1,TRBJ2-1,CASSLGVPGLAGGRSVF,TGCGCCAGCAGCTTGGGAGTACCCGGACTAGCGGGGGGGCGTTCGGTCTTC
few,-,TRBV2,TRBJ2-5,CASRSGSFGAQYF,TGTGCCAGCAGGAGTGGGTCCTTTGGGGCCCAGTACTTC
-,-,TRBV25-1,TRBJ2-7,CASSDPHEQYF,TGTGCCAGCAGTGATCCCCACGAGCAGTACTTC
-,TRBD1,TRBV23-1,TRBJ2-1,CASSQSQGVHEQFF,TGCGCCAGCAGTCAATCGCAGGGGGTGCATGAGCAGTTCTTC
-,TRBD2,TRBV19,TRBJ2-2,CASSTQGGSTGELFF,TGTGCCAGTAGTACGCAGGGCGGGAGCACCGGGGAGCTGTTTTTT
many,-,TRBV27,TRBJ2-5,CASSFAGALGETQYF,TGTGCCAGCAGTTTTGCGGGGGCTCTCGGGGAGACCCAGTACTTC
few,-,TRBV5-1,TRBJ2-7,CASSLFGYEQYF,TGCGCCAGCAGCTTGTTCGGATACGAGCAGTACTTC
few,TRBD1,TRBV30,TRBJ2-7,CAWSTGDRGLYEQYF,TGTGCCTGGAGTACTGGGGACAGGGGGCTCTACGAGCAGTACTTC
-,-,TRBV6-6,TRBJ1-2,CASRLQTSNGYTF,TGTGCCAGCAGGCTTCAAACCTCGAATGGCTACACCTTC
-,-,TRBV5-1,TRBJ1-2,CASSLSGGNYGYTF,TGCGCCAGCAGCTTGAGCGGCGGAAACTATGGCTACACCTTC
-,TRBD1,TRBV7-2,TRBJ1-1,CASSWGQGRGNTEAFF,TGTGCCAGCAGCTGGGGACAGGGGCGGGGGAACACTGAAGCTTTCTTT
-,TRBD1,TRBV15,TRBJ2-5,CATSGEGARWTQYF,TGTGCCACCAGCGGAGAGGGGGCCCGGTGGACCCAGTACTTC